This TCR beta chain was documented in a study of blood T cell repertoires in COVID-19. Study details: The United States, Italy and Spain provided the acute and convalescent COVID-19 samples. Sample material is recorded as cDNA or gDNA derived from T cells, B-cell-depleted T cells, or PBMCs.

Which cohort a participant joined came from the clinical history participants gave. Donors in Cohort 3 counted as recovered after two negative PCRs, clearance, or symptom resolution. Generated by immunoSEQ multiplex PCR, the TCRdb table keeps only in-frame clones and is missing some. The repertoire consists of about 150,000 clones, with roughly 88% occurring once and the leading ten covering around 4.5%. The table lists this clone with a count of one. Germline CDR1 is SGHVS and CDR2 is FNYEAQ. Trimming removed 5 bases at V and 0 bases at J, with 14 bases between. This CDR3 spans 16 amino acids. This TCR came from a man in his forties or fifties who had recovered from COVID-19. This rearrangement joins TRBV7-6 to TRBJ1-5; TRBD1 might be the D (5 bases). Input material: PBMCs or T cells enriched from blood (not recorded which). CDR3 DNA: TGTGCCAGCAGCCCAGGACAATCCAATAGCAATCAGCCCCAGCATTTT. Its translation is CASSPGQSNSNQPQHF.